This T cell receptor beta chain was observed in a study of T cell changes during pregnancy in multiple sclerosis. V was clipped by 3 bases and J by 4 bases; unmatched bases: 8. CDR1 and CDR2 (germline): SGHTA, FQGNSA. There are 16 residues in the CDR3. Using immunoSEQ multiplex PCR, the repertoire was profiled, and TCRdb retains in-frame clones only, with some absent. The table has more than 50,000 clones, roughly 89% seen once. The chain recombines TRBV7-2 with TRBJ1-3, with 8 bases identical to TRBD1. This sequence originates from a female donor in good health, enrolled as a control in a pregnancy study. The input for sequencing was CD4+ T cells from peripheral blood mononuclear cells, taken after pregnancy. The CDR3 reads CASSFGQGYSGNTIYF. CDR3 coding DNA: TGTGCCAGCAGCTTCGGACAGGGTTATTCCGGAAACACCATATATTTT.